A selection of T cell receptor beta chains follows, all from one sample in a study of T-cell reconstitution after alpha-beta-depleted transplantation in children. From the PCR reads, TCRdb called clonotypes with MiXCR, one entry per CDR3 protein. This table holds about 230,000 distinct CDR3 sequences, about 8.8% found once. The sample here was PBMCs from the stem cell graft donor, taken from the stem cell graft. Receptor source: a human donor who donated a stem cell graft to a child with SCID. Both conserved end residues are part of each CDR3. The order of the fields is J gene, V gene, CDR3 protein.

TRBJ2-3 TRBV4-2 CASSQGAGGPTDTQYF
TRBJ2-1 TRBV10-3 CAIARDRGYNEQFF
TRBJ1-1 TRBV28 CASRRTGVPNTEAFF
TRBJ2-7 TRBV5-1 CASSLRDSLYEQYF
TRBJ1-5 TRBV6-1 CASSPLKDGPFEPQHF
TRBJ2-2 TRBV7-9 CASSFTVSTGELFF
TRBJ2-1 TRBV4-1 CASSQDSTSGVYNEQFF
TRBJ2-1 TRBV7-8 CASSPVSSYNEQFF
TRBJ1-1 TRBV4-2 CASSQDASGGPTEAFF
TRBJ2-3 TRBV5-1 CASTPGGQFTDTQYF
TRBJ1-1 TRBV5-1 CASSPRQGWSDTEAFF
TRBJ2-7 TRBV5-1 CASSKPGSTGISYEQYF
TRBJ2-3 TRBV12-3/TRBV12-4 CASSSGVGVAYF
TRBJ2-3 TRBV20-1 CSATATDTQYF
TRBJ1-5 TRBV11-1 CASSLSPRTGGGGQPQHF
TRBJ1-1 TRBV5-1 CASSLVPRGPSEAFF
TRBJ2-3 TRBV15 CATSPLGAGREDTQYF
TRBJ1-1 TRBV5-6 CASSSYSGWNTEAFF
TRBJ1-4 TRBV20-1 CSATRGAGEKLFF
TRBJ2-1 TRBV3-1 CASSLHYNEQFF
TRBJ1-6 TRBV7-2 CASRRSGGRVDSPLHF
TRBJ2-3 TRBV5-1 CASSPSPSTDTQYF
TRBJ2-3 TRBV4-1 CASSQEVDRDHTDTQYF
TRBJ2-3 TRBV20-1 CCARVYDFNTQYF
TRBJ2-7 TRBV18 CASSPDGGVDYEQYF
TRBJ2-1 TRBV2 CASGQQVDEQFF
TRBJ2-1 TRBV5-1 CASSLVTAGYNEQFF
TRBJ1-2 TRBV7-4 CSSSLDIDGYTF
TRBJ1-1 TRBV27 CASSNGQGASEAFF
TRBJ2-1 TRBV6-1 CASSDMRYNEQFF
TRBJ2-5 TRBV5-1 CASSLLPSGETQYF
TRBJ2-7 TRBV3-1 CASSQDQGLREQYF
TRBJ2-7 TRBV28 CASSPTGTYEQYF
TRBJ1-1 TRBV6-5 CASSYSQGATNGEAFF
TRBJ2-3 TRBV7-3 CASSLTDSDTQYF
TRBJ2-3 TRBV4-3 CASSQDLHFSTDTQYF
TRBJ1-5 TRBV2 CASGRTGGDQPQHF
TRBJ1-5 TRBV24-1 CATSEATGKGNQPQHF
TRBJ1-4 TRBV19 CASTHKWDRPEKLFF
TRBJ2-5 TRBV20-1 CSASEGTEMYQETQYF
TRBJ2-1 TRBV7-2 CASSLGTSGAPLFF
TRBJ2-1 TRBV5-1 CASSGGGFSYNEQFF
TRBJ1-3 TRBV10-3 CAISVRYQAGNTIYF
TRBJ2-3 TRBV12-3/TRBV12-4 CASSGRDRGFDTQYF
TRBJ1-1 TRBV6-5 CASSYMSRSTEAFF
TRBJ1-4 TRBV19 CASSQLGGENEKLFF
TRBJ1-2 TRBV20-1 CSASFRQNYGYTF
TRBJ1-1 TRBV6-5 CASSYFPDAEAFF
TRBJ1-1 TRBV3-1 CASSQDRGGTLNTEAFF
TRBJ2-5 TRBV7-2 CASSLALDRLQETQYF
TRBJ2-5 TRBV20-1 CSARDYTTGTSGSPTSQETQYF
TRBJ1-1 TRBV5-4 CASTLGGSPEAFF
TRBJ1-2 TRBV5-6 CASSRPNRGQVLYGYTF
TRBJ2-7 TRBV21-1 CASSTPGQPSSSYEQYF
TRBJ2-7 TRBV5-1 CASSLAGSPSSYEQYF
TRBJ2-7 TRBV18 CASSPLATGGYEQYF
TRBJ2-1 TRBV7-9 CASSSPGLAGFYNEQFF
TRBJ1-2 TRBV29-1 CSVRILTGSYGYTF
TRBJ2-3 TRBV7-8 CASSHRTSGGWIDTQYF
TRBJ1-1 TRBV6-5 CASRKGAEAFF